The TCR beta chain under discussion was sequenced for a study of blood T cell repertoires in COVID-19. Study-level background: Sites across the United States, Italy and Spain contributed samples from acute and convalescent COVID-19.

Per the original data handling: Estimated nucleated cell counts came from reference gene primer amplification. Assay: immunoSEQ multiplex PCR; the TCRdb copy retains only in-frame clones and omits some. The V and J calls and clone size are taken from that table; D and trimming were inferred from the DNA. The sample holds about 300,000 clones, over 85% seen once. The junction had 5 bases not matched to a gene; V was cut back by 4 bases and J by 7 bases. This CDR3 region has 14 residues. Germline CDR1 ENHRY, CDR2 SYGVKD. The sequencing sample was made of peripheral blood. This clonotype was obtained from a woman in her thirties with COVID-19, enrolled during active disease. The chain combines TRBV10-3 with TRBJ1-4, with 8 bases identical to TRBD1. CDR3 sequence (DNA): TGTGCCATCAGTGCGACAGGGGCGGGTGAAAAACTGTTTTTT. Translation gives CAISATGAGEKLFF.